Listed below are T cell receptor beta chains from one sample, sequenced in a study of blood T cell repertoires in COVID-19. The protocol was immunoSEQ multiplex PCR, while the TCRdb copy is restricted to in-frame clones and leaves out a portion. Among roughly 170,000 clones listed, roughly 70% were seen once. The source material was peripheral blood. The source of these receptors is a woman of 80 years or more with acute or convalescent COVID-19. The CDR3 runs from the conserved cysteine through the conserved F or W. A D gene is named only where the DNA matches it firmly. The size of a clone is reported for some rows only, either as once, few or many, or as a class for expanded clones.

D,size,V,J,DNA,CDR3
TRBD1,-,TRBV6-5,TRBJ1-1,TGTGCCACCGTGGGACAGTATGAAGCTTTCTTT,CATVGQYEAFF
-,-,TRBV28,TRBJ1-5,TGTGCCAGCACGCCACATGGAAGAGGTCAGCCCCAGCATTTT,CASTPHGRGQPQHF
-,-,TRBV2,TRBJ2-3,TGTGCCAGCAGCCCGCGGGATACGCAGTATTTT,CASSPRDTQYF
-,-,TRBV5-1,TRBJ2-2,TGCGCCAGCAGCCTGAATACAGGGAACACCGGGGAGCTGTTTTTT,CASSLNTGNTGELFF
-,-,TRBV5-1,TRBJ2-7,TGCGCCAGCAGCTTGGGGACTTTCTCCTACGAGCAGTACTTC,CASSLGTFSYEQYF
-,-,TRBV5-4,TRBJ1-2,TGTGCCAGCAGCTTAGGTTTGGCAGGAAACTATGGCTACACCTTC,CASSLGLAGNYGYTF
TRBD2,-,TRBV6-5,TRBJ2-7,TGTGCCAGCAGTTCCGGGGCGCTAGCGGGCTACGAGCAGTACTTC,CASSSGALAGYEQYF
-,-,TRBV14,TRBJ2-1,TGTGCCAGCAGCCAGACGGGACTCGTCAATGAGCAGTTCTTC,CASSQTGLVNEQFF
TRBD2,-,TRBV28,TRBJ2-7,TGTGCCAGCAGTTCACTAGCGGGAGTCGATTACGAGCAGTACTTC,CASSSLAGVDYEQYF
TRBD1,-,TRBV25-1,TRBJ2-5,TGTGCCAGCAGTCGGACAGGGGGCAGAGAGACCCAGTACTTC,CASSRTGGRETQYF
-,-,TRBV28,TRBJ1-1,TGTGCCAGCAGCCTCAGGGTAACTGAAGCTTTCTTT,CASSLRVTEAFF
-,-,TRBV28,TRBJ2-7,TGTGCCAGCAGTTTATCGGGGGGCGACGAGCAGTACTTC,CASSLSGGDEQYF
TRBD1,-,TRBV3-1/TRBV3-2,TRBJ2-3,TGTGCCAGCAGAGATGGACAGGGCCGTTCAGATACGCAGTATTTT,CASRDGQGRSDTQYF
-,-,TRBV7-9,TRBJ1-2,TGTGCCAGCAGCCCTGGGGCAGCGGGTATAGGATATGGCTACACCTTC,CASSPGAAGIGYGYTF
TRBD1,-,TRBV19,TRBJ2-5,TGTGCCACCACAGTTTCTTCGACAGGGGAAGGGACCCAGTACTTC,CATTVSSTGEGTQYF
TRBD1,-,TRBV9,TRBJ1-6,TGTGCCAGCAGCGGACAGGGGCTCTCCTATAATTCACCCCTCCACTTT,CASSGQGLSYNSPLHF
-,many,TRBV28,TRBJ1-6,TGTGCCAGCAGTTTTCCGACAGGCGGCAATTCACCCCTCCACTTT,CASSFPTGGNSPLHF
-,once,TRBV5-1,TRBJ2-3,TGCGCCAGCAGCTTGGGGCCCGCGGGTTCCACAGATACGCAGTATTTT,CASSLGPAGSTDTQYF
-,-,TRBV28,TRBJ1-2,TGTGCCAGCAGTTTAGTATCGGACTATGGCTACACCTTC,CASSLVSDYGYTF
TRBD1,-,TRBV30,TRBJ1-2,TGTGCCTGGAGTACGACAGGGGGTCATGGCTACACCTTC,CAWSTTGGHGYTF
-,-,TRBV21-1,TRBJ1-5,TGTGCCAGCAGCAACCCCGAGGGTCCAAAGGGGCCCCAGCATTTT,CASSNPEGPKGPQHF
TRBD2,few,TRBV12-3/TRBV12-4,TRBJ2-3,TGTGCCAGCAGTTGGCTAGCGGTAGATACGCAGTATTTT,CASSWLAVDTQYF
TRBD1,few,TRBV27,TRBJ2-2,TGTGCCAGTGGACAGGGCCAGAACACCGGGGAGCTGTTTTTT,CASGQGQNTGELFF
-,-,TRBV7-2,TRBJ1-5,TGTGCCAGCAGCTTAGTTAGCTGGCAGCCCCAGCATTTT,CASSLVSWQPQHF
-,-,TRBV28,TRBJ1-5,TGTGCCAGCAGGATCAGTGCTCAGCCCCAGCATTTT,CASRISAQPQHF